The clone carrying this T cell receptor beta chain has just a few counts. Data came from immunoSEQ multiplex PCR; TCRdb stores just in-frame clones and leaves some out. The sample carries more than 350,000 clones, approximately 89% recorded once. These data come from a study of blood T cell repertoires in COVID-19. The sequence was collected from a woman under 40 with COVID-19, enrolled during active disease. Sequenced sample: peripheral blood.

CDR3 DNA: TGTGCCAGCAGTGAGCAGGGACAGCAGCAAGAGACCCAGTACTTC. It translates to CASSEQGQQQETQYF. V and J are TRBV2 and TRBJ2-5; 7 bases match TRBD1. Germline CDR1 and CDR2: SNHLY and FYNNEI. Losses at the gene ends were 3 bases for V and 2 bases for J; bases not matched to a gene: 6. The length of the CDR3 is 15 residues.